This T cell receptor beta chain stems from a study of blood T cell repertoires in COVID-19. Overall study context: Acute and convalescent COVID-19 specimens originated in the United States, Italy and Spain. Nucleic acid was either cDNA or gDNA, and it came from T cells, B-cell-depleted T cells, or PBMCs.

Germline V CDR1 and CDR2: LNHDA, SQIVND (reference sequence). Trimming removed 0 bases at V and 6 bases at J, with 12 bases between. The CDR3 length is 15 residues. In the original workflow: Amplification of reference gene primers provided the estimated nucleated cell counts. Only in-frame clones appear in the TCRdb table, and some are missing; sequencing was by immunoSEQ multiplex PCR. V, J and clone size reflect that table, while D and trimming were determined from the DNA. The data contain nearly 250,000 clones, around 80% of them seen just once; the ten biggest clones take up 1.5% to 2%. This rearrangement joins TRBV19 to TRBJ1-5, with TRBD1 as a possible D gene (5 bases). The clonotype comes from a woman of 80 years or more with acute or convalescent COVID-19. Sequences were obtained from peripheral blood. CDR3 coding DNA: TGTGCCAGTAGTATAGATTGGCAGGGCAGTCAGCCCCAGCATTTT. Protein sequence: CASSIDWQGSQPQHF.